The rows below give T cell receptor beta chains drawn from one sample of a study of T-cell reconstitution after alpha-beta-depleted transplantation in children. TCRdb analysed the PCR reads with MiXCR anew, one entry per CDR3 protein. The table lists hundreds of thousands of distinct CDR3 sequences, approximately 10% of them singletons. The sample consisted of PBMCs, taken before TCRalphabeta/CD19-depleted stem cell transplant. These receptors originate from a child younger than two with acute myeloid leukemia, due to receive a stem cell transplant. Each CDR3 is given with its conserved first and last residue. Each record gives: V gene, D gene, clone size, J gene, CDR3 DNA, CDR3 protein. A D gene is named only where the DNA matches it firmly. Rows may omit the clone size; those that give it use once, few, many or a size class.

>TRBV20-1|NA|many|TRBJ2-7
TGCAGTGCTATGGGGATACGGTACGAGCAGTACTTC
CSAMGIRYEQYF
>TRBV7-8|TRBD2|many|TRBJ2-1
TGTGCCAGCAGCTTAGAGACAGCGGGACCTAAATACAATGAGCAGTTCTTC
CASSLETAGPKYNEQFF
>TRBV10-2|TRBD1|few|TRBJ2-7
TGCGCCAGCAGTGAGTCGTTGGGGGACAGCGTGGGATTCGAGCAGTACTTC
CASSESLGDSVGFEQYF
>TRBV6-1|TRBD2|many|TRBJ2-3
TGTGCCAGCAGTGGCCCGACTAGCGGAAGCACAGATACGCAGTATTTT
CASSGPTSGSTDTQYF
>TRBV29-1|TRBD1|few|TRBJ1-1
TGCAGCGTTCTGGGACAGACCTACACTGAAGCTTTCTTT
CSVLGQTYTEAFF
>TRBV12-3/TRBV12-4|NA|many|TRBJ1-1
TGTGCCAGCAGTTTGCGGACAAGGAACACTGAAGCTTTCTTT
CASSLRTRNTEAFF
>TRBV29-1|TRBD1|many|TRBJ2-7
TGCAGCGTTGACCATAGGGACAGGGGTGGCGAGCAGTACTTC
CSVDHRDRGGEQYF
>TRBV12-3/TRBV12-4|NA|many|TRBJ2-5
TGTGCCAGCAGTTGGGGGTGGGAGACCCAGTACTTC
CASSWGWETQYF
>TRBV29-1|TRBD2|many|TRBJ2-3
TGCAGCGTTGGCCTACTAGCGGCAGATACGCAGTATTTT
CSVGLLAADTQYF
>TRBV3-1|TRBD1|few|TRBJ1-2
TGTGCCAGCAGCCAAGCGGGGACAGGGGGTTTGCATGGCTACACCTTC
CASSQAGTGGLHGYTF
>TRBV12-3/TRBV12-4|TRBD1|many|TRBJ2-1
TGTGCCAGCAGTTTCCCCACAGGGGCTAGCTACAATGAGCAGTTCTTC
CASSFPTGASYNEQFF
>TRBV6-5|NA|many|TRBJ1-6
TGTGCCAGCAGTTACTCGGAGGTTGAACAGGGAGAATCACCCCTCCACTTT
CASSYSEVEQGESPLHF
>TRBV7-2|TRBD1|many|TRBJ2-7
TGTGCCAGCAGTATACGACAGGGCTACGAGCAGTACTTC
CASSIRQGYEQYF
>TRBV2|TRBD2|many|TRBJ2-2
TGTGCCAGCAGTGAATATGGACTAGGGTTCGTGTCCAGCACCGGGGAGCTGTTTTTT
CASSEYGLGFVSSTGELFF
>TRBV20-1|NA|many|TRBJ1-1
TGCAGTGCTAGTGGGCCCGAAGTCACTGAAGCTTTCTTT
CSASGPEVTEAFF
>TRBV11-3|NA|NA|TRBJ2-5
TGTGCCAGCAGCTCGCCCCGGACAGCGCAAGAGACCCAGTACTTC
CASSSPRTAQETQYF
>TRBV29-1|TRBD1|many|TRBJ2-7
TGCAGCGGCCGGGACAGGTTCTACGAGCAGTACTTC
CSGRDRFYEQYF